One and the same sample provided the 13 T cell receptor beta chains below, sequenced in a study of naive and memory T cell subsets. Their antigens are not known. Study findings and constraints: Especially in CD8 cells, naive repertoires contained a few larger clonotypes, possibly CD45RA-re-expressing memory cells.

The beta constant-region primer was an equimolar mix of two oligonucleotides covering TRBC1 and TRBC2. Ligated cDNA was amplified by four rounds of PCR with nested alpha and beta constant-region primers and SP2. MiXCR was run by TCRdb on the UMI-ligation and nested PCR reads, yielding one entry per CDR3 protein. The data hold over 110,000 distinct CDR3 sequences, with approximately 18% observed a single time. Material for sequencing was naive CD8+ T cells from blood. Receptors were obtained from a human donor in good health.

This clonotype appeared many times. This chain joins TRBV5-4 and TRBJ2-7; 7 nucleotides align to TRBD2. From germline, CDR1 is SGHNT and CDR2 YYREEE (reference sequence). Trimming at V came to 4 bases and at J to 2 bases, leaving 9 bases not matched to a gene. The CDR3 runs to 15 residues. CDR3 bases: TGTGCCAGCAGCCCTCCAGCGGGGCCCACCTACGAGCAGTACTTC. It translates to CASSPPAGPTYEQYF.

This chain joins TRBV4-1 and TRBJ2-7; D unclear. The CDR3 is made up of 14 amino acids. The V gene lost 0 bases and the J gene lost 0 bases, with 6 bases spanning the gap. Germline loops: CDR1 MGHRA, CDR2 YSYEKL. In nucleotides, the CDR3 is TGCGCCAGCAGCCAAGATGGTCTCTCCTACGAGCAGTACTTC. This sequence encodes CASSQDGLSYEQYF.

V and J are TRBV13 and TRBJ1-1; D perhaps matches TRBD1 (5 bases). From germline, CDR1 is PRHDT and CDR2 FYEKMQ (reference sequence). The CDR3 has 15 amino acids. V dropped 10 bases and J dropped 0 bases, with 18 bases sitting between them. The chain's CDR3 is CATSGESSVNTEAFF. CDR3 DNA sequence: TGTGCCACCTCGGGGGAGAGCTCCGTGAACACTGAAGCTTTCTTT. The whole variable domain, remainder taken from reference TRBV13 and TRBJ1-1, is AAGVIQSPRHLIKEKRETATLKCYPIPRHDTVYWYQQGPGQDPQFLISFYEKMQSDKGSIPDRFSAQQFSDYHSELNMSSLELGDSALYFCATSGESSVNTEAFFGQGTRLTVV.

This clonotype showed up many times. This chain connects TRBV19 to TRBJ2-7; 7 nucleotides line up with TRBD2. The germline V gene encodes CDR1 LNHDA and CDR2 SQIVND (reference sequence). This CDR3 has 15 amino acids. V gave up 6 bases and J gave up 3 bases; unmatched junction bases: 11. The CDR3 spells CASSPTSGIRYEQYF. CDR3 sequence (DNA): TGTGCCAGTAGCCCCACGAGCGGGATCCGCTACGAGCAGTACTTC. Drawing the rest from reference TRBV19 and TRBJ2-7, the complete variable domain is DGGITQSPKYLFRKEGQNVTLSCEQNLNHDAMYWYRQDPGQGLRLIYYSQIVNDFQKGDIAEGYSVSREKKESFPLTVTSAQKNPTAFYLCASSPTSGIRYEQYFGPGTRLTVT.

This clonotype has just a few counts. This rearrangement joins TRBV29-1 to TRBJ1-1; no clear D gene. V was clipped by 3 bases and J by 8 bases, with 7 bases between them. The CDR3 spans 10 residues. The germline V gene has CDR1 SQVTM and CDR2 ANQGSEA. The CDR3 coding sequence is TGCAGCGTTGATTCGGGAGAAGCTTTCTTT. Its translation: CSVDSGEAFF. The whole variable domain, remainder taken from reference TRBV29-1 and TRBJ1-1, is SAVISQKPSRDICQRGTSLTIQCQVDSQVTMMFWYRQQPGQSLTLIATANQGSEATYESGFVIDKFPISRPNLTFSTLTVSNMSPEDSSIYLCSVDSGEAFFGQGTRLTVV.

This clonotype was seen a few times. The gene calls are TRBV6-2 or TRBV6-3 and TRBJ1-1; D call uncertain. The CDR3 is made up of 12 amino acids. V gave up 7 bases and J gave up 10 bases, with 16 bases separating them. CDR1 is MNHEY and CDR2 is SVGEGT in the germline V gene. The CDR3 loop reads CASTRAEGAAFF. In DNA form, the CDR3 reads TGTGCCAGCACCCGGGCGGAGGGTGCAGCTTTCTTT.

The rearrangement links TRBV6-5 to TRBJ2-1, with a weak D call TRBD1 (6 bases). Trimming removed 4 bases from V and 4 bases from J, with 8 bases in between. The CDR3 sequence is 13 residues long. The V gene's germline CDR1 is MNHEY and CDR2 SVGAGI. The CDR3 DNA sequence: TGTGCCAGCAGTTTGGACAGATACAATGAGCAGTTCTTC. Translated: CASSLDRYNEQFF.

The chain joins TRBV12-3 or TRBV12-4 to TRBJ1-1; D might be TRBD1 (5 bases). CDR3 length: 18 amino acids. V was shortened by 3 bases and J by 3 bases, with 23 bases between the two germline ends. DNA of the CDR3: TGTGCCAGCAGTTTCTGGGGCGGCCAAGATAATGAAGACACTGAAGCTTTCTTT. It specifies CASSFWGGQDNEDTEAFF.

The table lists this clonotype with a few counts. The chain uses TRBV11-2 and TRBJ2-1; possible D gene TRBD1, 5 bases. Trimming removed 1 base at V and 0 bases at J, with 10 bases between. CDR1 SGHAT and CDR2 FQNNGV come from the germline V gene. The CDR3 runs to 16 residues. The CDR3 sequence is CASSLGRDSSYNEQFF. CDR3 in DNA: TGTGCCAGCAGCTTAGGGCGTGACAGCTCCTACAATGAGCAGTTCTTC.

The V call is TRBV27, the J call TRBJ1-5; the match to TRBD1 covers 9 bases. The CDR3 has 14 residues. Germline V gene data show CDR1 as MNHEY and CDR2 as SMNVEV (reference sequence). The V segment lost 5 bases and the J segment 4 bases; nucleotides outside the gene matches: 3. The CDR3 protein is CASSPTGGNQPQHF. In DNA, the CDR3 is TGTGCCAGCAGTCCGACAGGGGGTAATCAGCCCCAGCATTTT.

The V gene is TRBV28, the J gene TRBJ2-2, with no clear D. The V end was cut by 5 bases, the J end by 1 base, with 11 bases between. This CDR3 region has 15 residues. The germline V gene has CDR1 MDHEN and CDR2 SYDVKM. DNA of the CDR3: TGTGCCAGCAGTGTTCAGAGGATGAACACCGGGGAGCTGTTTTTT. Translation: CASSVQRMNTGELFF.

The chain carries TRBV3-1 and TRBJ2-7, with 9 bases lining up with TRBD2. J gave up 7 bases and V 1 base, and 11 bases lay outside the gene matches. Germline CDR1 LGHDT, CDR2 YNNKEL (reference sequence). The CDR3 totals 16 residues. The chain's CDR3 is CASSQGRDSREGEQYF. The CDR3 DNA reads TGTGCCAGCAGCCAAGGAAGGGACTCGCGGGAGGGGGAGCAGTACTTC.

This chain joins TRBV10-3 and TRBJ2-3; no definite D call. Trimming left V 2 bases short and J 2 bases short, with 5 bases between. Germline values: CDR1 ENHRY, CDR2 SYGVKD. The CDR3 has 13 residues. In DNA, the CDR3 is TGTGCCATCAGTGAGCCCCCCACAGATACGCAGTATTTT. Amino acids: CAISEPPTDTQYF.